The rows below give T cell receptor beta chains drawn from one sample of a study of OX40 agonist ivuxolimab in advanced cancers. Repertoires were generated with immunoSEQ multiplex PCR, while TCRdb's copy carries only in-frame clones and drops some. The profile shows roughly 48,000 clones, about four fifths of them singletons. The sample was CD4+ or CD8+ T cells sorted from blood, taken in a trial of the OX40 agonist ivuxolimab. The receptors come from an adult with an advanced solid tumor such as melanoma, head and neck, liver or kidney cancer. The CDR3 runs from the conserved cysteine through the conserved F or W. Each record gives: J gene, clone size, D gene, V gene, CDR3 DNA, CDR3 protein. D genes are given only for firm matches. A clone size is listed for some rows: how often the clone was seen (once, few, many), or a class if it is expanded.

j_gene: TRBJ2-3
abundance: once
d_gene: .
v_gene: TRBV5-4
CDR3nt: TGTGCCAGCAGCCGTTCCTTGGGAGCCACAGATACGCAGTATTTT
CDR3aa: CASSRSLGATDTQYF

j_gene: TRBJ1-6
abundance: .
d_gene: .
v_gene: TRBV30
CDR3nt: TGTGCCTGGAGACAAGAGGGGGTGAATTCACCCCTCCACTTT
CDR3aa: CAWRQEGVNSPLHF

j_gene: TRBJ2-2
abundance: .
d_gene: TRBD2
v_gene: TRBV14
CDR3nt: TGTGCCAGCAGCCATCTACCGGGACTAGAAACCGGGGAGCTGTTTTTT
CDR3aa: CASSHLPGLETGELFF

j_gene: TRBJ1-2
abundance: .
d_gene: TRBD1
v_gene: TRBV4-3
CDR3nt: TGCGCCAGCAGCCAAGGGGACAGGGTAACCCATGGCTACACCTTC
CDR3aa: CASSQGDRVTHGYTF

j_gene: TRBJ1-6
abundance: .
d_gene: .
v_gene: TRBV11-2
CDR3nt: TGTGCCAGCAGACTCCACAATAATTCACCCCTCCACTTT
CDR3aa: CASRLHNNSPLHF

j_gene: TRBJ2-3
abundance: few
d_gene: .
v_gene: TRBV19
CDR3nt: TGTGCCATCGGAGATATGGATACGCAGTATTTT
CDR3aa: CAIGDMDTQYF

j_gene: TRBJ2-3
abundance: .
d_gene: .
v_gene: TRBV6-5
CDR3nt: TGTGGAGTCGGGGTCTCGGTTCGAGATACGCAGTATTTT
CDR3aa: CGVGVSVRDTQYF

j_gene: TRBJ2-2
abundance: .
d_gene: .
v_gene: TRBV7-6
CDR3nt: TGTGCCAGCAGCCTTCCCCCCCGGGGGGCCGCCGGGGAGCTGTTTTTT
CDR3aa: CASSLPPRGAAGELFF

j_gene: TRBJ2-7
abundance: .
d_gene: .
v_gene: TRBV15
CDR3nt: TGTGCCACCAGCAGAGATCTGGGGGCGGGGCAGTACTTC
CDR3aa: CATSRDLGAGQYF

j_gene: TRBJ2-4
abundance: .
d_gene: TRBD1
v_gene: TRBV19
CDR3nt: TGTGCCAGTAGTGCAGGGGGCTGGGGGAACATTCAGTACTTC
CDR3aa: CASSAGGWGNIQYF

j_gene: TRBJ2-1
abundance: .
d_gene: .
v_gene: TRBV5-1
CDR3nt: TGCGCCAGCAGCCCAACTCAGGGTACCCTCTACAATGAGCAGTTCTTC
CDR3aa: CASSPTQGTLYNEQFF